This T cell receptor beta chain was observed in a study of cytomegalovirus exposure and HLA in healthy donors. As for the study in general: Researchers found that just over 80% of over 350 genotyped donors fell within the Caucasian-associated ancestry cluster.

Only one count was recorded for this clone. PCR primers comprised 60 Vbeta and 13 Jbeta primers. Measured with immunoSEQ multiplex PCR; TCRdb has only the in-frame clones, and not every one. The top ten hold around 4.3% of the sample, which has about 120,000 clones, about 80% seen once. Germline V CDR1 and CDR2: SGHTA, FQGNSA. The V end lost 3 bases, the J end lost 0 bases, and 18 bases lay between the germline ends. The CDR3 is 18 residues long. Donors were ostensibly healthy at sampling, although undocumented immune exposures were probable. The specimen sequenced was PBMCs. The TCR originated in a man aged 25-40 years in good health and CMV-seropositive. The rearrangement joins TRBV7-2 to TRBJ1-3; D perhaps matches TRBD1 (5 bases). CDR3 protein: CASSFRRGRPDSGNTIYF. CDR3 DNA: TGTGCCAGCAGCTTCCGGAGGGGCAGGCCGGACTCTGGAAACACCATATATTTT.